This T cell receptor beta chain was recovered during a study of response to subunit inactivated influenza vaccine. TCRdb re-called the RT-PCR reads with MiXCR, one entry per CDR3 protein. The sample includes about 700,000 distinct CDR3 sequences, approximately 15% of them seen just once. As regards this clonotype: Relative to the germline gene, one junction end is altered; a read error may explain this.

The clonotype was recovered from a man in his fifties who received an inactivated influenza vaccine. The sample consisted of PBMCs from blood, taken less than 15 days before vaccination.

The CDR3 region is CAGSQQSVWSSYNEQFF. CDR3 nucleotide sequence: TGCGCCGGCAGCCAACAGTCGGTCTGGAGCTCCTACAATGAGCAGTTCTTC. The chain joins TRBV4-3 to TRBJ2-1; no clear D gene. Per the germline V gene, CDR1 is LGHNA and CDR2 is YSLEER. The length of the CDR3 is 17 residues.